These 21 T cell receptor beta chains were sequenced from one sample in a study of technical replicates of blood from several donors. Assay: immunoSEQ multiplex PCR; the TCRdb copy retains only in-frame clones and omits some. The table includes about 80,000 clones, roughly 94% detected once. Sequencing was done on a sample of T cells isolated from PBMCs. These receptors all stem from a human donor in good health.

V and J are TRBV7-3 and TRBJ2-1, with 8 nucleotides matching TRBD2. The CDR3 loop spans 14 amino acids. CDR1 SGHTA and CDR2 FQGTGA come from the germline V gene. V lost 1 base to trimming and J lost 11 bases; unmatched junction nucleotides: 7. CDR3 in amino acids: CASSLITGGGKQFF. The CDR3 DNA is TGTGCCAGCAGCTTAATCACGGGAGGGGGGAAGCAGTTCTTC.

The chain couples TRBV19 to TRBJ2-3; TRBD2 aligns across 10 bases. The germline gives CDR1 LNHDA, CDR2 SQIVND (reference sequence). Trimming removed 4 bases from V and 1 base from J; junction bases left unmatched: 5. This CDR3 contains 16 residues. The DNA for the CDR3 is TGTGCCAGTAGTACCTCCGGGACTAGCGGCACAGATACGCAGTATTTT. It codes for CASSTSGTSGTDTQYF.

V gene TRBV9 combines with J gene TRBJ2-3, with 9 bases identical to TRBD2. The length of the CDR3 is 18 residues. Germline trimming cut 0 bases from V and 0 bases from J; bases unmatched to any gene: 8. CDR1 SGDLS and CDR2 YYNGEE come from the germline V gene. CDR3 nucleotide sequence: TGTGCCAGCAGCGTAGAAGCGGGAGGAGTCACTAGCACAGATACGCAGTATTTT. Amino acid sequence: CASSVEAGGVTSTDTQYF.

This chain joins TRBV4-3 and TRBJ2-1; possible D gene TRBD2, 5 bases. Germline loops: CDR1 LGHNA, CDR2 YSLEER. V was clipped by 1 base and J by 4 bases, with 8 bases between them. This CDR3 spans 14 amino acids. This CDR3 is CASSQVGLYNEQFF. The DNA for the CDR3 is TGCGCCAGCAGCCAAGTCGGACTTTACAATGAGCAGTTCTTC.

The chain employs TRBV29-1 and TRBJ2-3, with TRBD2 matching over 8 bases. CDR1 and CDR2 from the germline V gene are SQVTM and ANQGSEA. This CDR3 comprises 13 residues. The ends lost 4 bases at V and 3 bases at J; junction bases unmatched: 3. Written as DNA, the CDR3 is TGCAGCGTTGTGAGCGGGAGAACAGATACGCAGTATTTT. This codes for CSVVSGRTDTQYF.

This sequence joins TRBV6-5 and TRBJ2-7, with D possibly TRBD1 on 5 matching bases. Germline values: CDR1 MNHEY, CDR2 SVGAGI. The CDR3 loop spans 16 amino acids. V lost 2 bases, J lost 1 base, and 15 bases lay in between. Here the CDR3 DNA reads TGTGCCAGCAGTTACCGATGGACACAGCAATCCTACGAGCAGTACTTC. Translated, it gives CASSYRWTQQSYEQYF.

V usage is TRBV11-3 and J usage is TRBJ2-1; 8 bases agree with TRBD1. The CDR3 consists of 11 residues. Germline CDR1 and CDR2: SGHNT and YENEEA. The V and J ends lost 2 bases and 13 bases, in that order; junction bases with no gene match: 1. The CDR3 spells CASSLQGAQFF. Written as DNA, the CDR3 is TGTGCCAGCAGCTTACAGGGGGCCCAGTTCTTC. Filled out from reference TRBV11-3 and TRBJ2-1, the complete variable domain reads EAGVVQSPRYKIIEKKQPVAFWCNPISGHNTLYWYLQNLGQGPELLIRYENEEAVDDSQLPKDRFSAERLKGVDSTLKIQPAELGDSAVYLCASSLQGAQFFGPGTRLTVL.

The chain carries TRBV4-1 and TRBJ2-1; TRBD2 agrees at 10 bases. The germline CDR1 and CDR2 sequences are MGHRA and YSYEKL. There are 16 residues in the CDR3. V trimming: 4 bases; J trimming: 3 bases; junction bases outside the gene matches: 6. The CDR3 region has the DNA TGCGCCAGCAGCCGCGGACTAGCGGACCTCTACAATGAGCAGTTCTTC. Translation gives CASSRGLADLYNEQFF.

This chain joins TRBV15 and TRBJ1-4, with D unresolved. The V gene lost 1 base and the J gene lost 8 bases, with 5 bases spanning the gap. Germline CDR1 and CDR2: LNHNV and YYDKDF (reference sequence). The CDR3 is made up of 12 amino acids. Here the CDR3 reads CATSRAGEKLFF. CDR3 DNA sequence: TGTGCCACCAGCAGAGCGGGGGAAAAACTGTTTTTT.

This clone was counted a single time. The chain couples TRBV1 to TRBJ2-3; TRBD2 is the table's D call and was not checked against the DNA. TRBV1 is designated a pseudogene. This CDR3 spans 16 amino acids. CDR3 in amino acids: CTSSQDLAGGADTQYF. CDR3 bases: TGCACCAGCAGCCAGGATCTCGCGGGAGGGGCGGATACGCAGTATTTT.

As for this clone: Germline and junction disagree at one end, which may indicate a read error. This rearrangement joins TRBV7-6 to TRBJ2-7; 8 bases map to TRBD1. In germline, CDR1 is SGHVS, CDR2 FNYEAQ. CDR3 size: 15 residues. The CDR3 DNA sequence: TGTGCCAGCAGATTAGCAACCGGACAGGGTCACGAGCAGTACTTC. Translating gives CASRLATGQGHEQYF.

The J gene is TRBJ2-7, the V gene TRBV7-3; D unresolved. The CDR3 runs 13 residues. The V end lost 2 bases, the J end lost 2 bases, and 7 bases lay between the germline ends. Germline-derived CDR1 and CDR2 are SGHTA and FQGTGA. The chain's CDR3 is CASSLEAPYEQYF. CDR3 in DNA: TGTGCCAGCAGCTTAGAGGCTCCCTACGAGCAGTACTTC.

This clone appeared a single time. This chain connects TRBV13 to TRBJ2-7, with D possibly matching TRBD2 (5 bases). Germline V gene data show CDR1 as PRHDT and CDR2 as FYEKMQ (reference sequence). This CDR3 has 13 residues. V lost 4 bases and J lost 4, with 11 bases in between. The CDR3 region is CASSSLTGYEQYF. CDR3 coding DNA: TGTGCCAGCAGCTCTCTGACGGGATACGAGCAGTACTTC.

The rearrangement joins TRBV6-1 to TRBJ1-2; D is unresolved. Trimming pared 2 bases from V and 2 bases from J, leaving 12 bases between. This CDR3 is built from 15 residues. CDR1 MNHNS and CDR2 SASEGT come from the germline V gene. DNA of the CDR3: TGTGCCAGCAGTGAAAATGCGGAGCCGAACTATGGCTACACCTTC. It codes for CASSENAEPNYGYTF.

CDR3 region: CASSSTTGGPIGANVLTF. CDR3 nucleotides: TGTGCCAGCAGTTCAACCACGGGGGGCCCCATAGGGGCCAACGTCCTGACTTTC. The chain uses TRBV27 and TRBJ2-6, with a tentative D call TRBD2 (7 bases). In germline, CDR1 is MNHEY, CDR2 SMNVEV (reference sequence). The CDR3 consists of 18 residues. The V gene lost 4 bases and the J gene lost 4 bases, with 20 bases spanning the gap.

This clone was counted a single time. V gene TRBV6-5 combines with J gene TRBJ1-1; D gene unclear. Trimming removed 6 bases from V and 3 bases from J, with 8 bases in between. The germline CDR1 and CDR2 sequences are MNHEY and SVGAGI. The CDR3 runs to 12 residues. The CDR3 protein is CASSTGYTEAFF. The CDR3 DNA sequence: TGTGCCAGCAGCACGGGGTACACTGAAGCTTTCTTT.

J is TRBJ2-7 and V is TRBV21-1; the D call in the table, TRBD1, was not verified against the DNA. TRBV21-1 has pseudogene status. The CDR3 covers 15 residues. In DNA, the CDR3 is TGTGCCAGCAGCAAAAGGGGCCTAAGGTATCACGAGCAGTACTTC. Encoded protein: CASSKRGLRYHEQYF.

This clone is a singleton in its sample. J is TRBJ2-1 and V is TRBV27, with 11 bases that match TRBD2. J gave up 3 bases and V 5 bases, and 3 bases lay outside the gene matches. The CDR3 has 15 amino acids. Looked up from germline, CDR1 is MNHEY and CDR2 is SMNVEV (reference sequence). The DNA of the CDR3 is TGTGCCAGCAGTCCGGGACTAGCGGTCTACAATGAGCAGTTCTTC. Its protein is CASSPGLAVYNEQFF.

The CDR3 coding sequence is TGCAGCGTTCTAGACAGGGGGCGATCCTACGAGCAGTACTTC. As protein: CSVLDRGRSYEQYF. The V gene is TRBV29-1, the J gene TRBJ2-7, with 10 bases matching TRBD1. CDR3 size: 14 residues. The germline V gene has CDR1 SQVTM and CDR2 ANQGSEA. V gave up 5 bases and J gave up 1 base; unmatched junction bases: 5.

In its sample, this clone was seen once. CDR3 in DNA: TGTGCCAGCAGTTACCGGTTAGCGGGAGGGGAGCAGTACTTC. Amino acids: CASSYRLAGGEQYF. The chain links TRBV6-5 to TRBJ2-7; 11 positions agree with TRBD2. CDR1 is MNHEY and CDR2 is SVGAGI in the germline V gene. V was pared by 2 bases and J by 7 bases, with 4 bases of the junction left unmatched. The CDR3 runs to 14 residues.

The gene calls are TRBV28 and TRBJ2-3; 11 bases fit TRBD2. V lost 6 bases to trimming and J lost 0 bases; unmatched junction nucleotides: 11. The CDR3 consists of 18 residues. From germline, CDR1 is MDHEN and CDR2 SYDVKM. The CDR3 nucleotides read TGTGCCAGCAGGGGAACGGGGACTAGCGGATATAGCACAGATACGCAGTATTTT. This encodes CASRGTGTSGYSTDTQYF.